The entry that follows covers one TCR beta chain sequence. Its antigen is unidentified. These data belong to a study of T cell clones after liver transplantation. The wider study: Samples came from ITN030ST, which attempted immunosuppression withdrawal within 2 years of liver transplantation. Post-transplant blood was tracked for graft-donor-reactive T cell clones identified in a pre-transplant mixed lymphocyte reaction.

General study points: Circulating graft-donor-reactive CD4 TCRbeta sequences fell significantly post-transplant in 5 of 8 subjects.

Sequencing was performed with immunoSEQ multiplex PCR; in TCRdb, only in-frame clones are kept and a portion is missing. The top ten hold less than 3% of the sample, which has more than 100,000 clones, 80% to 90% seen once. Germline values: CDR1 MNHEY, CDR2 SMNVEV (reference sequence). This CDR3 region has 14 residues. Trimming pared 3 bases from V and 2 bases from J, leaving 10 bases between. Sample: CD4+ T cells from blood, taken around 48 months after liver transplant. The chain carries TRBV27 and TRBJ1-2; TRBD1 might be the D (5 bases). This clonotype was sampled from a human patient who received a liver transplant. Some of the T cells may derive from the graft donor. This CDR3 is CASSFRVGNYGYTF. The CDR3, as DNA: TGTGCCAGCAGTTTCAGGGTGGGAAACTATGGCTACACCTTC.